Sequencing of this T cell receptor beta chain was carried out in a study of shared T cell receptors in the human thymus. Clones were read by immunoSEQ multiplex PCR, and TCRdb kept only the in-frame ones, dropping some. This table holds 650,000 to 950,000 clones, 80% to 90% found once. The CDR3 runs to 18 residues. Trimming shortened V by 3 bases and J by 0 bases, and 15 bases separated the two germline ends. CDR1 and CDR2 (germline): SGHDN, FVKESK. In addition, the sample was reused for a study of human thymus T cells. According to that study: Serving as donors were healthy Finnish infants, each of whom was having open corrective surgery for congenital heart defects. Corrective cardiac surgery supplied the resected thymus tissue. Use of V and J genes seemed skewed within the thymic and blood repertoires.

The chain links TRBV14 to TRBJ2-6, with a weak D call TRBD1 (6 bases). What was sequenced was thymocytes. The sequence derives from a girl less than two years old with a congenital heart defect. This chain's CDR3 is CASSHNRVENSGANVLTF. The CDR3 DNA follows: TGTGCCAGCAGCCATAACAGGGTGGAAAACTCTGGGGCCAACGTCCTGACTTTC.